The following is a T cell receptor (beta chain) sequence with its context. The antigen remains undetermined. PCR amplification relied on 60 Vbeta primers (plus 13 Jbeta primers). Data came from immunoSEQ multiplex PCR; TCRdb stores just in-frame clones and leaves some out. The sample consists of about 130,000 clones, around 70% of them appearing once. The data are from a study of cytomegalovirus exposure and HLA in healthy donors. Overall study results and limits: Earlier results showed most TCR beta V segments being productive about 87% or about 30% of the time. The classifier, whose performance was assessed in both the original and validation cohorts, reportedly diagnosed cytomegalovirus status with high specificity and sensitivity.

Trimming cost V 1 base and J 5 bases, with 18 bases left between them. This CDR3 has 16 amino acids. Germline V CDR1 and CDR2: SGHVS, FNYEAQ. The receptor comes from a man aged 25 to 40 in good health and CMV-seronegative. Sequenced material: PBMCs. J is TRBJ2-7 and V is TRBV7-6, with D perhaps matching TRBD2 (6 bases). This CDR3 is CASSLESGEVTNEQYF. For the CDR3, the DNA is TGTGCCAGCAGCTTAGAGTCGGGGGAGGTGACGAACGAGCAGTACTTC.